This entry concerns a single TCR beta chain. Its specificity is unknown. One end of the junction fails to match germline, which may point to a read error. The data derive from a study of identical twins. General study findings and limits: Out-of-frame alpha sequences common to twins were enriched for low generation probability.

Germline V gene lookup returns CDR1 SGHRS and CDR2 YFSETQ. CDR3 length: 14 residues. MiXCR was run by TCRdb on the 5' RACE reads, yielding one entry per CDR3 protein. Here the sample spans 520,000 or so distinct CDR3 sequences, approximately 22% being singletons. In addition, the sample was reused for a study of T cells expressing NK-cell markers.

The clonotype originates from a woman younger than 35 in good health. The specimen sequenced was CD4+ T cells sorted from blood. The rearrangement links TRBV5-1 to TRBJ2-1, with 12 bases aligning to TRBD2. Here the CDR3 DNA reads TGCACCAGCAGCTTGACTAGCGGGGGCGATGAGCAGTTCTTC. This translates into CTSSLTSGGDEQFF.